These 32 T cell receptor beta chains share one sample of origin, sequenced in a study of response to subunit inactivated influenza vaccine. TCRdb processed the RT-PCR reads anew with MiXCR; each CDR3 protein has one entry. The data show 750,000 to 850,000 distinct CDR3 sequences, under 20% seen once. Here the sequenced sample was PBMCs from blood, taken 4 to 6 days after vaccination. The receptor set was obtained from a middle-aged man who received an inactivated influenza vaccine.

This clonotype was seen only a few times. The chain joins TRBV9 to TRBJ1-2, with TRBD1 identical over 8 bases. The CDR3 length is 12 residues. CDR1 and CDR2 from the germline V gene are SGDLS and YYNGEE. V dropped 0 bases and J dropped 8; count of bases not matched to a gene: 0. The DNA for the CDR3 is TGTGCCAGCAGCGTAGGGGACAGGGGCTACACCTTC. Translating gives CASSVGDRGYTF.

The chain couples TRBV11-2 to TRBJ2-7, with 11 bases identical to TRBD2. CDR1 and CDR2 (germline): SGHAT, FQNNGV. The length of the CDR3 is 18 residues. The V and J ends lost 6 bases and 3 bases, in that order; junction bases with no gene match: 16. CDR3 nucleotides: TGTGCCAGCAGTAAAAAAAGGCATAGCGGGAGGGCCGTCTACGAGCAGTACTTC. It codes for CASSKKRHSGRAVYEQYF.

Remarks on this clonotype: The CDR3 carries no conserved terminal phenylalanine or tryptophan, so it likely arises from a read error. V is TRBV7-8 and J is TRBJ1-4, with TRBD1 identical over 7 bases. The CDR3 has 17 residues. V dropped 5 bases and J dropped 6; count of bases not matched to a gene: 15. Germline CDR1 reads SGHVS; CDR2 reads FQNEAQ. The DNA of the CDR3 is TGTGCCAGCAGCGGAGACGAAGGGGGGACAGTTGATGAAAAACTGTTTCTT. Its protein is CASSGDEGGTVDEKLFL.

The chain employs TRBV12-3 or TRBV12-4 and TRBJ2-5; a weak D match, TRBD1 (6 bases). Trimming removed 3 bases at V and 6 bases at J, with 14 bases between. CDR3 length equals 14 residues. The CDR3 protein is CASSFQGLWKTQYF. The CDR3 DNA is TGTGCCAGCAGTTTTCAGGGGTTGTGGAAGACCCAGTACTTC.

This chain uses TRBV20-1 with TRBJ2-3; D may be TRBD2 (6 bases). Trimming removed 0 bases at V and 6 bases at J, with 16 bases between. CDR1 is DFQATT, CDR2 SNEGSKA, per germline (reference sequence). This CDR3 has 15 amino acids. The CDR3 loop reads CSARDPVEGKDTQYF. The CDR3 DNA is TGCAGTGCTAGAGACCCCGTGGAGGGCAAGGATACGCAGTATTTT.

The chain uses TRBV24-1 and TRBJ2-2, with D perhaps matching TRBD1 (6 bases). The CDR3 loop spans 15 amino acids. V was trimmed by 3 bases and J by 3 bases, leaving 10 bases between them. CDR1 and CDR2 from the germline V gene are KGHDR and SFDVKD. CDR3 loop: CATSDADRDTGELFF. As DNA, the CDR3 is TGTGCCACCAGTGATGCGGACAGAGACACCGGGGAGCTGTTTTTT.

The J gene is TRBJ2-5, the V gene TRBV9, with 9 nucleotides matching TRBD1. The germline V gene has CDR1 SGDLS and CDR2 YYNGEE. The CDR3 consists of 16 residues. V dropped 4 bases and J dropped 8; count of bases not matched to a gene: 15. The CDR3 region is CASSSQAGQGSLTQYF. The CDR3 DNA reads TGTGCCAGCAGCTCCCAGGCGGGACAGGGTAGCTTAACCCAGTACTTC.

Ten or more counts support this clonotype. The V and J genes are TRBV29-1 and TRBJ1-2, with TRBD1 matching over 7 bases. Germline values: CDR1 SQVTM, CDR2 ANQGSEA. V dropped 4 bases and J dropped 8; count of bases not matched to a gene: 25. This CDR3 has 18 amino acids. CDR3 residues: CSVVGGRKTGPQITGYTF. The CDR3 region has the DNA TGCAGCGTTGTTGGCGGGCGAAAGACAGGGCCCCAGATAACAGGCTACACCTTC.

This clonotype turned up a few times. CDR3 sequence reads: CAISETGGRDGYTF. The CDR3 DNA reads as TGTGCCATCAGCGAGACAGGGGGAAGGGATGGCTACACCTTC. The chain combines TRBV10-3 with TRBJ1-2, with 9 bases that match TRBD1. Germline CDR1 is ENHRY and CDR2 is SYGVKD. Trimming at V came to 6 bases and at J to 6 bases, leaving 8 bases not matched to a gene. The length of the CDR3 is 14 residues.

This clonotype has only a few counts. The V call is TRBV5-5, the J call TRBJ2-5; no reliable D call. Between the trimmed V and J ends, which lost 1 base and 3 bases, there was a span of 10 bases. Germline CDR1 and CDR2: SGHKS and YYEKEE (reference sequence). The CDR3 is 14 amino acids. The CDR3 nucleotides read TGTGCCAGCAGCTTGAACGGAGTAGAAGAGACCCAGTACTTC. It specifies CASSLNGVEETQYF.

This clonotype came up a few times. The chain has TRBV12-3 or TRBV12-4 and TRBJ2-3; D call uncertain. The V end lost 1 base, the J end lost 4 bases, and 15 bases lay between the germline ends. The CDR3 runs to 16 residues. In nucleotides, the CDR3 is TGTGCCAGCAGTTTAGGGGGTCGCCGCCTACCAGATACGCAGTATTTT. Translating it yields CASSLGGRRLPDTQYF.

This clonotype was counted only a few times. The chain carries TRBV4-3 and TRBJ2-7; D tentatively reads TRBD1 or TRBD2 (5 bases each). Trimming cost V 0 bases and J 6 bases, with 9 bases left between them. Germline loops: CDR1 LGHNA, CDR2 YSLEER. CDR3 length: 13 residues. This chain's CDR3 is CASSQDEGTEQYF. The CDR3 coding sequence is TGCGCCAGCAGCCAAGATGAAGGGACCGAGCAGTACTTC.

This clonotype was observed a handful of times. The V gene is TRBV28, the J gene TRBJ2-7, with D maybe TRBD1 (6 bases). CDR3 length: 14 residues. In germline, CDR1 is MDHEN, CDR2 SYDVKM. The V gene lost 6 bases and the J gene lost 2 bases, with 14 bases spanning the gap. In DNA form, the CDR3 reads TGTGCCAGCAGAACTCCAGGGGTTACCTACGAGCAGTACTTC. Protein product: CASRTPGVTYEQYF. The full variable domain, with the rest looked up from reference TRBV28 and TRBJ2-7, is DVKVTQSSRYLVKRTGEKVFLECVQDMDHENMFWYRQDPGLGLRLIYFSYDVKMKEKGDIPEGYSVSREKKERFSLILESASTNQTSMYLCASRTPGVTYEQYFGPGTRLTVT.

A remark on this clonotype: Sequence at one end of the junction differs from germline and may be a read error. The CDR3 here is CAIRGGQGPPLFSVANVLTF. CDR3 DNA: TGTGCCATCAGAGGGGGGCAAGGTCCCCCCCTTTTCTCTGTGGCCAACGTCCTGACTTTC. The chain recombines TRBV10-3 with TRBJ2-6; either TRBD1 or TRBD2 may supply D (6 bases each). CDR1 and CDR2 from the germline V gene are ENHRY and SYGVKD. The CDR3 extends over 20 amino acids.

There are a few counts of this clonotype. The chain links TRBV20-1 to TRBJ2-7; perhaps TRBD2 as D (6 bases). This CDR3 region has 13 residues. In germline, CDR1 is DFQATT, CDR2 SNEGSKA (reference sequence). V was trimmed by 6 bases and J by 3 bases, leaving 15 bases between them. The CDR3 loop is CSAGGGPGYEQYF. The CDR3 DNA sequence: TGCAGTGCGGGCGGAGGGCCGGGCTACGAGCAGTACTTC.

This clonotype has only one observation. V usage is TRBV6-4 and J usage is TRBJ1-1; D is unresolved. The CDR3 totals 13 residues. Looked up from germline, CDR1 is MRHNA and CDR2 is SNTAGT. Trimming shortened V by 4 bases and J by 1 base, and 7 bases separated the two germline ends. As DNA, the CDR3 is TGTGCCAGCAGTGCCATGGCGAACACTGAAGCTTTCTTT. Translation gives CASSAMANTEAFF.

Ten or more counts support this clonotype. This chain uses TRBV4-1 with TRBJ2-1; D ambiguous. From germline, CDR1 is MGHRA and CDR2 YSYEKL. The CDR3 has 15 amino acids. With 1 base removed from V and 0 bases from J, the gap between germline ends came to 7 bases. In DNA, the CDR3 is TGCGCCAGCAGCCAAGGACCGAGCTCCTACAATGAGCAGTTCTTC. Residues: CASSQGPSSYNEQFF.

This clonotype came up a few times. The V gene is TRBV12-3 or TRBV12-4, the J gene TRBJ1-6; no clear D gene. Trimming stripped 6 bases from V and 7 bases from J, with 16 bases between. This CDR3 is built from 15 residues. CDR3 residues: CASSPWKSGNSPLHF. Written as DNA, the CDR3 is TGTGCCAGCAGCCCCTGGAAATCGGGGAATTCACCCCTCCACTTT.

This clonotype was seen a handful of times. The rearrangement links TRBV7-8 to TRBJ2-7, with TRBD2 matching over 11 bases. J was trimmed by 3 bases and V by 6 bases; bases with no gene match: 7. This CDR3 has 15 amino acids. Germline V CDR1 and CDR2: SGHVS, FQNEAQ. The CDR3 here is CASSSLAGEIYEQYF. The CDR3 region has the DNA TGTGCCAGCAGTTCACTAGCGGGAGAAATCTACGAGCAGTACTTC. Full variable domain (rest looked up from reference TRBV7-8 and TRBJ2-7): GAGVSQSPRYKVAKRGQDVALRCDPISGHVSLFWYQQALGQGPEFLTYFQNEAQLDKSGLPSDRFFAERPEGSVSTLKIQRTQQEDSAVYLCASSSLAGEIYEQYFGPGTRLTVT.

This chain joins TRBV7-2 and TRBJ2-2; possibly TRBD1 for D (6 bases). Deletions cut 5 bases from V and 1 base from J, with 14 bases between. The CDR3 contains 16 residues. Germline CDR1 is SGHTA and CDR2 is FQGNSA. The CDR3 coding sequence is TGTGCCAGCAGCAGCAGACAGGCGTTGAACACCGGGGAGCTGTTTTTT. It encodes CASSSRQALNTGELFF.

As regards this clonotype: Germline and junction disagree at one end, which may indicate a read error. The chain carries TRBV6-1 and TRBJ2-5; possibly TRBD2 for D (5 bases). Germline V CDR1 and CDR2: MNHNS, SASEGT. The CDR3 is 13 amino acids. The CDR3 region has the DNA TGTGCCAGCAGCCTGGACTCACAAGAGACCCAGAACTTC. Protein sequence: CASSLDSQETQNF.

The V gene is TRBV11-3, the J gene TRBJ2-2, with 10 bases fitting TRBD2. The germline V gene has CDR1 SGHNT and CDR2 YENEEA. CDR3 length equals 17 residues. Trimming removed 0 bases from V and 1 base from J; junction bases left unmatched: 2. The CDR3 sequence is CASSLDWTSGNTGELFF. The DNA of the CDR3 is TGTGCCAGCAGCTTAGATTGGACTAGCGGGAACACCGGGGAGCTGTTTTTT.

In regard to this clonotype: One end of the junction does not line up with germline, which may come from a read error. The chain joins TRBV4-1 to TRBJ1-4; D remains unclear. This CDR3 comprises 15 residues. Germline lookup yields CDR1 MGHRA and CDR2 YSYEKL. The CDR3 reads CAGSQDIGPNGKLFF. CDR3 DNA sequence: TGCGCCGGCAGCCAAGATATCGGGCCCAATGGAAAACTGTTTTTT.

This clonotype appeared a few times. CDR3 bases: TGTGCCAGCAATCCACAGGGGTTAGTAACAGATACGCAGTATTTT. It is translated as CASNPQGLVTDTQYF. The chain combines TRBV12-3 or TRBV12-4 with TRBJ2-3, with TRBD1 matching over 7 bases. The junction had 10 bases not matched to a gene; V was cut back by 7 bases and J by 3 bases. The CDR3 has 15 residues.

This chain joins TRBV28 and TRBJ2-7; 8 bases align to TRBD1. The CDR3 spans 13 residues. Losses at the gene ends were 6 bases for V and 2 bases for J; bases not matched to a gene: 3. Germline CDR1 is MDHEN and CDR2 is SYDVKM. The CDR3 loop reads CASRTGGPYEQYF. The CDR3 nucleotides read TGTGCCAGCAGAACAGGGGGTCCCTACGAGCAGTACTTC.

This clonotype showed up just a few times. CDR3 nucleotide sequence: TGTGCCAGCAGCTCTACTAGGTGGGATAGGTCGGAGACCCAGTACTTC. Translated, it gives CASSSTRWDRSETQYF. The J gene is TRBJ2-5, the V gene TRBV7-9; TRBD2 is a possible D gene (5 bases). The germline CDR1 and CDR2 sequences are SEHNR and FQNEAQ (reference sequence). The CDR3 extends over 16 amino acids. Deletions cut 4 bases from V and 5 bases from J, with 20 bases between.

Regarding this clonotype: This may be a read error: a much more frequent sequence differs by one nucleotide. The chain combines TRBV20-1 with TRBJ2-3; D is possibly TRBD2 (6 bases). The CDR3 totals 15 residues. Germline V CDR1 and CDR2: DFQATT, SNEGSKA (reference sequence). The DNA for the CDR3 is TGCAGTGCTAGTGTGATTGGGACTCGCACAGATCCGCAGTATTTT. This encodes CSASVIGTRTDPQYF.

Notes on this clonotype: Germline and junction disagree at one end, which may indicate a read error. This sequence joins TRBV30 and TRBJ1-2; no clear D gene. CDR1 is GTSNPN and CDR2 is SVGIG in the germline V gene (reference sequence). The CDR3 has 11 residues. CDR3 residues: CAWSVNHGYTF. The CDR3 DNA follows: TGTGCCTGGAGTGTTAACCATGGCTACACCTTC.

This clonotype has more than one count but fewer than ten. J is TRBJ2-3 and V is TRBV4-3; 15 positions agree with TRBD2. CDR1 is LGHNA and CDR2 is YSLEER in the germline V gene. This CDR3 region has 14 residues. The CDR3 spells CARTSGGGTDTQYF. The CDR3 region has the DNA TGCGCTAGGACTAGCGGGGGGGGCACAGATACGCAGTATTTT.

The rearrangement links TRBV5-1 to TRBJ2-7; 8 bases match TRBD1. The CDR3 runs to 15 residues. The germline CDR1 and CDR2 sequences are SGHRS and YFSETQ. V shed 0 bases and J 3 bases; nucleotides not matched to a gene: 5. Here the CDR3 reads CASSLGTGSYYEQYF. CDR3 nucleotides: TGCGCCAGCAGCTTGGGGACAGGGTCGTACTACGAGCAGTACTTC. Based on the CDR3 plus reference TRBV5-1 and TRBJ2-7, the full variable domain is KAGVTQTPRYLIKTRGQQVTLSCSPISGHRSVSWYQQTPGQGLQFLFEYFSETQRNKGNFPGRFSGRQFSNSRSEMNVSTLELGDSALYLCASSLGTGSYYEQYFGPGTRLTVT.

There are a few counts of this clonotype. This chain joins TRBV24-1 and TRBJ2-3; tentatively, D is TRBD1 (5 bases). Germline values: CDR1 KGHDR, CDR2 SFDVKD. CDR3 size: 16 residues. The V and J ends lost 1 base and 2 bases respectively, with 12 bases between them. This CDR3 reads CATSDFQGSVTDTQYF. The CDR3 DNA sequence: TGTGCCACCAGTGATTTTCAGGGTTCGGTCACAGATACGCAGTATTTT.

The chain is built from TRBV27 and TRBJ1-5, with TRBD1 identical over 7 bases. The germline V gene encodes CDR1 MNHEY and CDR2 SMNVEV (reference sequence). The CDR3 loop spans 16 amino acids. V was clipped by 5 bases and J by 3 bases; unmatched bases: 10. The CDR3, as DNA: TGTGCCAGCAGTACCCAGCAGGGGGGAACCAATCAGCCCCAGCATTTT. This gives the protein CASSTQQGGTNQPQHF.